Each of the 20 T cell receptor beta chains below was sequenced from the same sample in a study of blood T cells in healthy people across ages. For the second PCR, which ran for roughly 6 to 11 cycles, a sample-barcoded 5' primer and a J-beta primer mix were used. From the 5' RACE reads, TCRdb called clonotypes with MiXCR, one entry per CDR3 protein. Here the sample spans roughly 800,000 distinct CDR3 sequences, under 40% being singletons. Material for sequencing was blood. The receptors were gathered from a young man in good health.

The chain employs TRBV4-1 and TRBJ1-3; no firm D call. V lost 0 bases to trimming and J lost 0 bases, with 12 bases between them. The CDR3 extends over 17 amino acids. The germline V gene encodes CDR1 MGHRA and CDR2 YSYEKL. The CDR3, as DNA: TGCGCCAGCAGCCAAGAACCCCCGGGCCACTCTGGAAACACCATATATTTT. Residues: CASSQEPPGHSGNTIYF.

The chain is built from TRBV4-3 and TRBJ1-2; tentative D call: TRBD1 (5 bases). The V and J ends lost 0 bases and 13 bases respectively, with 18 bases between them. Germline V gene lookup returns CDR1 LGHNA and CDR2 YSLEER. The CDR3 length is 14 residues. The DNA for the CDR3 is TGCGCCAGCAGCCAAGAGGGGGACCAGCTTCGTCGCACCTTC. Residues: CASSQEGDQLRRTF.

This clonotype was seen only a few times. This sequence joins TRBV6-6 and TRBJ1-1; 9 bases align to TRBD1. This CDR3 region has 15 residues. V dropped 1 base and J dropped 3; count of bases not matched to a gene: 3. CDR1 MNHNY and CDR2 SVGAGI come from the germline V gene (reference sequence). CDR3 nucleotides: TGTGCCAGCAGTTACTACAGGGGGCGAGACACTGAAGCTTTCTTT. It codes for CASSYYRGRDTEAFF.

To note about this clonotype: A much larger clone differs from this one at a single base, so this may be a read error. The gene calls are TRBV7-2 and TRBJ2-6, with D tentatively TRBD1 (5 bases). The CDR3 sequence is 14 residues long. Germline V CDR1 and CDR2: SGHTA, FQGNSA. CDR3 nucleotides: TGTGCCAGCAGCCCGGTATCTGGGGCCAAAGTCCTGACTTTC. Its protein product is CASSPVSGAKVLTF.

This clonotype was observed many times. The chain is built from TRBV3-1 and TRBJ2-5; D is tentatively TRBD1 or TRBD2 (5 bases each). V was shortened by 4 bases and J by 1 base, with 10 bases between the two germline ends. The CDR3 is made up of 14 amino acids. CDR1 is LGHDT and CDR2 is YNNKEL in the germline V gene (reference sequence). The CDR3 region is CASSLPGPQETQYF. DNA for the CDR3: TGTGCCAGCAGCCTCCCGGGACCCCAAGAGACCCAGTACTTC.

The V and J genes are TRBV4-3 and TRBJ1-1; TRBD1 agrees at 8 bases. Losses at the gene ends were 1 base for V and 4 bases for J; bases not matched to a gene: 5. Per the germline V gene, CDR1 is LGHNA and CDR2 is YSLEER. The CDR3 is 15 residues long. CDR3 sequence (DNA): TGCGCCAGCAGCCAAGCCTTCACAGGGGGCACTGAAGCTTTCTTT. Its translation: CASSQAFTGGTEAFF.

J is TRBJ2-5 and V is TRBV4-1; TRBD1 aligns across 7 bases. CDR1 is MGHRA and CDR2 is YSYEKL in the germline V gene. The V and J ends lost 0 bases and 11 bases, in that order; junction bases with no gene match: 12. The length of the CDR3 is 15 residues. CDR3 bases: TGCGCCAGCAGCCAAGAGAGACAGGGAAGTCATGAGCAGTACTTC. This gives the protein CASSQERQGSHEQYF.

The chain combines TRBV5-1 with TRBJ1-2, with a possible D match to TRBD1 (5 bases). Per the germline V gene, CDR1 is SGHRS and CDR2 is YFSETQ. V was clipped by 4 bases and J by 0 bases, with 19 bases between them. There are 17 residues in the CDR3. The CDR3 DNA sequence: TGCGCCAGCAGCCCAGTCCCCCTCGGGGGAGCTAACTATGGCTACACCTTC. Encoded protein: CASSPVPLGGANYGYTF. Full variable domain (rest looked up from reference TRBV5-1 and TRBJ1-2): KAGVTQTPRYLIKTRGQQVTLSCSPISGHRSVSWYQQTPGQGLQFLFEYFSETQRNKGNFPGRFSGRQFSNSRSEMNVSTLELGDSALYLCASSPVPLGGANYGYTFGSGTRLTVV.

This clonotype was observed a single time. V and J are TRBV20-1 and TRBJ2-1, with D uncertain. Germline values: CDR1 DFQATT, CDR2 SNEGSKA (reference sequence). Trimming cost V 1 base and J 7 bases, with 11 bases left between them. This CDR3 is built from 13 residues. CDR3 in amino acids: CSARGTTGNEQFF. Here the CDR3 DNA reads TGCAGTGCTAGAGGCACAACCGGGAATGAGCAGTTCTTC.

On this clonotype: This may be a read error: a much more frequent sequence differs by one nucleotide. V gene TRBV7-2 combines with J gene TRBJ2-3; the D gene is possibly TRBD2 (5 bases). Deletions cut 3 bases from V and 6 bases from J, with 7 bases between. CDR1 and CDR2 (germline): SGHTA, FQGNSA. The CDR3 runs to 12 residues. The CDR3 region is CASSFTRDTQYF. For the CDR3, the DNA is TGTGCCAGCAGCTTTACTAGGGATACGCAGTATTTT.

The chain joins TRBV4-3 to TRBJ2-1, with TRBD1 matching over 8 bases. After removal of 5 bases from V and 4 bases from J, the junction contained 7 bases not matched to a gene. Germline V gene lookup returns CDR1 LGHNA and CDR2 YSLEER. CDR3 length equals 15 residues. DNA of the CDR3: TGCGCCAGCAGCGAGAAAACAGGGGGGTACAATGAGCAGTTCTTC. It is translated as CASSEKTGGYNEQFF.

The chain joins TRBV2 to TRBJ1-1; no definite D call. The CDR3 runs to 14 residues. V lost 2 bases to trimming and J lost 5 bases, with 12 bases between them. The V gene's germline CDR1 is SNHLY and CDR2 FYNNEI. CDR3 DNA sequence: TGTGCCAGCAGTGAATTCGGGAAGAGGACTGAAGCTTTCTTT. Translation gives CASSEFGKRTEAFF.

For this clonotype: The junction departs from the called germline gene at one end, perhaps through a read error. The chain combines TRBV7-7 with TRBJ2-1, with D maybe TRBD1 (6 bases). CDR3 length: 14 amino acids. Germline V gene sequence: CDR1 SSHAT, CDR2 FNYEAQ (reference sequence). In DNA, the CDR3 is TGTGCTAGCAGCTTAGCCTGGACAGAGTCTGAGCAGTTCTTC. It encodes CASSLAWTESEQFF.

The CDR3 is CASSTADNEQFF. In DNA form, the CDR3 reads TGTGCCAGCAGCACCGCGGACAATGAGCAGTTCTTC. The chain couples TRBV5-5 to TRBJ2-1; D is ambiguous. With 4 bases removed from V and 5 bases from J, the gap between germline ends came to 7 bases. The CDR3 totals 12 residues. Germline assignment: CDR1 SGHKS and CDR2 YYEKEE (reference sequence).

This clonotype was detected only once. The rearrangement joins TRBV7-2 to TRBJ2-5, with D tentatively TRBD1 or TRBD2 (5 bases each). The DNA end is a closer match to TRBJ2-4, so the J assignment may be wrong. The CDR3 length is 14 residues. CDR1 is SGHTA and CDR2 is FQGNSA in the germline V gene. The CDR3 DNA sequence: TGTGCCAGCAGCCTCCGTATGGGGGAAAACATTCAGTACTTC. This sequence encodes CASSLRMGENIQYF.

This clonotype was detected only a few times. The chain employs TRBV4-3 and TRBJ2-1; 9 nucleotides line up with TRBD2. The DNA end lines up better with TRBJ2-7; the J call may be wrong. The CDR3 is 16 amino acids. The germline CDR1 and CDR2 sequences are LGHNA and YSLEER. CDR3 sequence reads: CASSRYSGGPYNEQYF. DNA for the CDR3: TGCGCCAGCAGCCGGTATAGCGGGGGCCCCTACAATGAGCAGTACTTC.

This chain uses TRBV5-1 with TRBJ1-1, with D uncertain. The germline V and J ends were trimmed by 1 base and 2 bases, with 6 bases remaining between them. The CDR3 runs to 13 residues. Germline V gene lookup returns CDR1 SGHRS and CDR2 YFSETQ. CDR3 DNA sequence: TGCGCCAGCAGCTTGCCAGACAACACTGAAGCTTTCTTT. Translation gives CASSLPDNTEAFF.

The J gene is TRBJ2-7, the V gene TRBV28; D gene uncertain. With 2 bases removed from V and 7 bases from J, the gap between germline ends came to 24 bases. Germline loops: CDR1 MDHEN, CDR2 SYDVKM. The CDR3 sequence is 17 residues long. CDR3 amino acids: CASSLGGVEPLSGEQYF. CDR3 nucleotide sequence: TGTGCCAGCAGTTTAGGTGGAGTGGAACCCCTAAGTGGGGAGCAGTACTTC.

The rearrangement links TRBV21-1 to TRBJ1-2; the tabulated D call, TRBD1, remains unverified against the DNA. TRBV21-1 is an annotated pseudogene. The CDR3 loop spans 18 amino acids. The CDR3 DNA reads as TGTGCCAGCAACCCGCTTTGGACAGGGTCCCCCAAAAACTATGGCTACACCTTC. The encoded protein is CASNPLWTGSPKNYGYTF.

The chain links TRBV9 to TRBJ1-6; a weak D match, TRBD1 (5 bases). The germline V gene has CDR1 SGDLS and CDR2 YYNGEE. The CDR3 length is 14 residues. Trimming shortened V by 4 bases and J by 18 bases, and 23 bases separated the two germline ends. In nucleotides, the CDR3 is TGTGCCAGCAGCCCCCCCCGGGGGTCCGGGACCCCCCACTTT. Translated: CASSPPRGSGTPHF.